This T cell receptor (beta chain) was sequenced during a study of T cell responses to AZD1222 COVID-19 vaccine. Study-wide results and limits: Repertoires were collected only later (after the peak T cell response had occurred).

The table came from immunoSEQ multiplex PCR; TCRdb's copy has only in-frame clones and leaves some out. The table records 150,000 to 200,000 clones, 87% of them present only once. Trimming removed 0 bases from V and 5 bases from J, with 5 bases in between. CDR3 length: 13 residues. Germline V gene lookup returns CDR1 SNHLY and CDR2 FYNNEI. Points on this clone: Its antigen is still unknown.

The genes are TRBV2 and TRBJ2-1; unclear D gene. This sequence originates from an adult in good health. This specimen consisted of peripheral blood, obtained on day 0 of AZD1222 vaccination. CDR3: CASSEADNNEQFF. CDR3 nucleotide sequence: TGTGCCAGCAGTGAAGCTGACAACAATGAGCAGTTCTTC.